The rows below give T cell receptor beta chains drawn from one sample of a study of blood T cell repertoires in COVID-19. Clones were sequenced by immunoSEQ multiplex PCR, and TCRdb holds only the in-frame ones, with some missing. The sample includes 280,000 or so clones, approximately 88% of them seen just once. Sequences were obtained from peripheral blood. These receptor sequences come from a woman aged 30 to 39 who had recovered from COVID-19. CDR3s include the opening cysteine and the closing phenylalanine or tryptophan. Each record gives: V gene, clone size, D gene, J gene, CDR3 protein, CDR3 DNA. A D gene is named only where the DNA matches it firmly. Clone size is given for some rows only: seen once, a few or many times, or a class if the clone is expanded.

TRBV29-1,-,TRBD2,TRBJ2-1,CSVVFEAGGPNEQFF,TGCAGCGTTGTATTTGAAGCGGGGGGGCCCAATGAGCAGTTCTTC
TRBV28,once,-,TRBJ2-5,CASTVNKETQYF,TGTGCCAGCACAGTTAACAAGGAGACCCAGTACTTC
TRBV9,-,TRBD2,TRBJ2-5,CASSAMTSGEETQYF,TGTGCCAGCAGCGCCATGACTAGCGGGGAAGAGACCCAGTACTTC
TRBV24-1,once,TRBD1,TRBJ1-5,CATRDRGNQPQHF,TGTGCCACCAGGGACAGGGGCAATCAGCCCCAGCATTTT
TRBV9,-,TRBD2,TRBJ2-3,CASSVAAGGLTDTQYF,TGTGCCAGCAGCGTAGCGGCGGGGGGGCTCACAGATACGCAGTATTTT
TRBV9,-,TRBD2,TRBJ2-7,CASSPGTSNSYEQYF,TGTGCCAGCAGCCCAGGGACTAGCAATTCCTACGAGCAGTACTTC
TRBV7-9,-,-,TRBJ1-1,CASTKADINTEAFF,TGTGCCAGCACAAAGGCAGACATTAACACTGAAGCTTTCTTT
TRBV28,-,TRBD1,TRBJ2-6,CASRPQGASGANVLTF,TGTGCCAGCAGACCTCAGGGGGCATCCGGGGCCAACGTCCTGACTTTC
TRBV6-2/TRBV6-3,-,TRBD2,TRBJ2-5,CASSISGEVETQYF,TGTGCCAGCAGCATTAGCGGGGAGGTGGAGACCCAGTACTTC
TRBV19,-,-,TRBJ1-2,CASSIAAGSSAYGYTF,TGTGCCAGTAGTATAGCAGCAGGATCCTCCGCCTATGGCTACACCTTC
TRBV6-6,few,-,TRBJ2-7,CASSYSRPGKGYEQYF,TGTGCCAGCAGTTACTCGAGGCCGGGGAAAGGCTACGAGCAGTACTTC
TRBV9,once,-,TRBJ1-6,CASSVGGDNSPLHF,TGTGCCAGCAGCGTAGGTGGAGACAATTCACCCCTCCACTTT
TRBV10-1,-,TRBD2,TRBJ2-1,CASSISGRSSYNEQFF,TGCGCCAGCAGTATTAGCGGGCGGAGCTCCTACAATGAGCAGTTCTTC
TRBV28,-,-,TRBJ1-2,CASSLGRNYGYTF,TGTGCCAGCAGTTTAGGCAGAAACTATGGCTACACCTTC
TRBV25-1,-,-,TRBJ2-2,CASSDRTGELFF,TGTGCCAGCAGTGACAGGACCGGGGAGCTGTTTTTT
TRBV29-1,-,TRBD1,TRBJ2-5,CSVGYRGETQYF,TGCAGCGTTGGATACAGGGGAGAGACCCAGTACTTC
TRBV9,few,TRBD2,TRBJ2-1,CASSVSGLVHNEQFF,TGTGCCAGCAGCGTTAGCGGGCTGGTTCACAATGAGCAGTTCTTC
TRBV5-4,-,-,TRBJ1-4,CASSLAGRKNEKLFF,TGTGCCAGCAGCTTGGCGGGAAGAAAGAATGAAAAACTGTTTTTT
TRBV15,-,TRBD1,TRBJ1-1,CATSLSGGGWNTEAFF,TGTGCCACCAGCCTGTCAGGGGGCGGGTGGAACACTGAAGCTTTCTTT
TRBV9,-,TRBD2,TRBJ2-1,CASSSTAGVNEQFF,TGTGCCAGCAGCAGCACAGCGGGGGTGAATGAGCAGTTCTTC
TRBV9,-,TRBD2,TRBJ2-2,CASSPRLAGPNTGELFF,TGTGCCAGCAGCCCCCGCTTAGCGGGGCCGAACACCGGGGAGCTGTTTTTT
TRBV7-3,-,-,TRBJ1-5,CASSLDGGAQPQHF,TGTGCCAGCAGCCTAGACGGTGGGGCTCAGCCCCAGCATTTT
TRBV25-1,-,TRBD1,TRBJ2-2,CASKTGGHTGELFF,TGTGCCAGCAAGACAGGGGGACACACCGGGGAGCTGTTTTTT
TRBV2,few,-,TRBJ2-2,CASRAKQGGSYTGELFF,TGTGCCAGCAGAGCAAAACAGGGAGGGTCTTACACCGGGGAGCTGTTTTTT
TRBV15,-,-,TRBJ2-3,CATSSSGTYPERRPFGTQYF,TGTGCCACCAGCAGTTCCGGGACTTACCCTGAAAGACGACCATTTGGTACGCAGTATTTT
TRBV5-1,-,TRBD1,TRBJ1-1,CASSRTGNTEAFF,TGCGCCAGCAGCCGGACAGGGAACACTGAAGCTTTCTTT
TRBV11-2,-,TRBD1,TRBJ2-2,CASEPTGTADLPTGELFF,TGTGCCAGCGAACCGACGGGGACAGCCGACCTTCCCACCGGGGAGCTGTTTTTT
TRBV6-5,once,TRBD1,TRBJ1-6,CASSYTGRGNSPLHF,TGTGCCAGCAGTTACACGGGCAGGGGGAATTCACCCCTCCACTTT
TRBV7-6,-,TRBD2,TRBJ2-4,CASSGGTSVKNIQYF,TGTGCCAGCAGCGGAGGGACTAGCGTGAAAAACATTCAGTACTTC
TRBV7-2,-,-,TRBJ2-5,CASSLAGGGQIQETQYF,TGTGCCAGCAGCTTAGCGGGGGGAGGCCAGATCCAAGAGACCCAGTACTTC
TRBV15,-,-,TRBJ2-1,CATSRDRSSYNEQFF,TGTGCCACCAGCAGAGATAGGAGCTCCTACAATGAGCAGTTCTTC
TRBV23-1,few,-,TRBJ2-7,CASSQSAPGVGPNTYEQYF,TGCGCCAGCAGTCAGTCCGCCCCCGGAGTTGGTCCGAATACCTACGAGCAGTACTTC
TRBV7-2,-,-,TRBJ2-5,CASSLITSQFSETQYF,TGTGCCAGCAGCTTAATAACATCACAATTTTCAGAGACCCAGTACTTC
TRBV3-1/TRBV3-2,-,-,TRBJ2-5,CASSPFGAGTGETQYF,TGTGCCAGCAGCCCCTTTGGGGCGGGGACGGGGGAGACCCAGTACTTC
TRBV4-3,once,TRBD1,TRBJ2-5,CASSLDRAQETQYF,TGCGCCAGCAGTTTGGACAGGGCCCAAGAGACCCAGTACTTC
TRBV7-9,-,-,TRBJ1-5,CASSLGDYQPQHF,TGTGCCAGCAGCTTAGGGGACTATCAGCCCCAGCATTTT